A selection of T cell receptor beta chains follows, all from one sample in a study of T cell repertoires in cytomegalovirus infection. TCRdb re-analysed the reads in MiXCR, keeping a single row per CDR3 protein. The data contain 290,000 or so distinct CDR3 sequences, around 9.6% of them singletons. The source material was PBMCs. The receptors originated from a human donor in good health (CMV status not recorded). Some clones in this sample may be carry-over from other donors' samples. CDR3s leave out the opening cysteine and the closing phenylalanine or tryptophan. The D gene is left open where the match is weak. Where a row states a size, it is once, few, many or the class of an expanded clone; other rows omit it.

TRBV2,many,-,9,ASSENYEQY
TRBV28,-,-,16,ASSLAVGSRTPGNIQY
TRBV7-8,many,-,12,ASSPDSVGETQY
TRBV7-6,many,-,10,ASSSNTYEQY
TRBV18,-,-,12,ASSQGKSNEKLF
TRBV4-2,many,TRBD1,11,ASSVGTGANYT
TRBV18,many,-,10,ASSGSGAEAF
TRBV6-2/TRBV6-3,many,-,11,ASRRPMGVTQY
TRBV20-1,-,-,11,SARAGVGYEQY
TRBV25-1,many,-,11,ASSEAGKSEAF
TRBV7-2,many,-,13,ASSLVGGPQETQY
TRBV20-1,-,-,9,STGIRDTIY
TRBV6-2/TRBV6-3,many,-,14,ASSPRKVRSYNEQF
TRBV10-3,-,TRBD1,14,AISEQRQGNNSPLH
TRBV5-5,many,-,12,ASSQDSLDSPLH
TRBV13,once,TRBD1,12,ASSLGDRGIHLN
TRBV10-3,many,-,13,AISGFDGDTDTQY
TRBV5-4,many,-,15,ASSSTQGPLAKNIQY
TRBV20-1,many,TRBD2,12,SARVRGGTDTQY
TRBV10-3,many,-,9,AISTTDTQY
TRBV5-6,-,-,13,ASSSLAKGKNIQY
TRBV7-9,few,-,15,ASTSGASSFSGNTIY
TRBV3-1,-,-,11,ASSQDPKETQY
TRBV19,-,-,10,ASEGVNYGYT
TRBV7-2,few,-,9,ASSLQVEAF
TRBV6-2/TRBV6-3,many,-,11,ASNLGTSNEQF
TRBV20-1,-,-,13,SANPGGTAKNIQY
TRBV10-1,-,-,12,ASSDPGLNTEAF
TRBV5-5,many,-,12,ASSLAGDSYEQY
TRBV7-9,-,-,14,ASRPRGADKGEKLF
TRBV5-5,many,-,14,ASSLVWARVNEKLF
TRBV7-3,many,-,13,ASSLQGGLYNEQF
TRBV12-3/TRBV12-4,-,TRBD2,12,ASTNRLAGETQY
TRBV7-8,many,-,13,ASSGTGLADNEQF
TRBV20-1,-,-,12,SARDLRANQPQH
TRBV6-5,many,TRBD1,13,ASSNTGGASGEQF
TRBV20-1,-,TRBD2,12,SASWPSGADTQY
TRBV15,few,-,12,ATSRDRDRFAQH
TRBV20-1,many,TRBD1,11,SARRTGGETQY
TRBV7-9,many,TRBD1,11,ASSYTGDTEAF